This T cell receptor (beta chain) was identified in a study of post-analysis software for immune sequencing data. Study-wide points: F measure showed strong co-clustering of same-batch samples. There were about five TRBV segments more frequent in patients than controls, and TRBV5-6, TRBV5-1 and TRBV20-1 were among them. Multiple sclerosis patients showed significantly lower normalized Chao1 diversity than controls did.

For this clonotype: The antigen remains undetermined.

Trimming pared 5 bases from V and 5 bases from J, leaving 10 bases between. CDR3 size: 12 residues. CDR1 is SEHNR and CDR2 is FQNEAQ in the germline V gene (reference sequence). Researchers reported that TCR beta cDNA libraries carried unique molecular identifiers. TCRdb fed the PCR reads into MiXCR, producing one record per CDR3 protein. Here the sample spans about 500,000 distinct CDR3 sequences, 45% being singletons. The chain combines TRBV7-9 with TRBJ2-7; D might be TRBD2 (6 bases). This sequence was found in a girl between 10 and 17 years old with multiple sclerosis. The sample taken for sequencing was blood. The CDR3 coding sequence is TGTGCCAGCAGCCCCCGGAGGGACGAGCAGTACTTC. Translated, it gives CASSPRRDEQYF.